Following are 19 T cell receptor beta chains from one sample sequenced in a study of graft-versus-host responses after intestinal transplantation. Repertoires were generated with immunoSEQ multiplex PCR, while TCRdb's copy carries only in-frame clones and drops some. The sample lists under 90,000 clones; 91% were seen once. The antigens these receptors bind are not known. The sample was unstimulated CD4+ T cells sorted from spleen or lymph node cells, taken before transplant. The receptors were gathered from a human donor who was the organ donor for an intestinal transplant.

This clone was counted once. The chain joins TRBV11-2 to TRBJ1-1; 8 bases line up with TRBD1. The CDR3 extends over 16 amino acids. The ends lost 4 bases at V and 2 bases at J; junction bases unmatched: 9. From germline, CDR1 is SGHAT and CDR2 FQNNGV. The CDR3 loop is CASSSRTGRGNTEAFF. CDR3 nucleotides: TGTGCCAGCAGCTCCCGGACAGGGAGGGGCAACACTGAAGCTTTCTTT.

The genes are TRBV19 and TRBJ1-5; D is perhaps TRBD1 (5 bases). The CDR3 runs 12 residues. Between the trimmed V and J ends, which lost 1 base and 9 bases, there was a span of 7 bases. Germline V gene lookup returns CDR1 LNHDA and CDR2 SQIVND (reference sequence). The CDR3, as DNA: TGTGCCAGTAGTATAGGGCAGGGGCCCCAGCATTTT. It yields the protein CASSIGQGPQHF.

The CDR3: CAIRQGVNTEAFF. The DNA for the CDR3 is TGTGCCATCAGACAGGGTGTCAACACTGAAGCTTTCTTT. The chain has TRBV10-3 and TRBJ1-1, with a tentative D call TRBD1 (6 bases). CDR1 and CDR2 (germline): ENHRY, SYGVKD. This CDR3 has 13 residues. The V gene lost 6 bases and the J gene lost 2 bases, with 10 bases spanning the gap.

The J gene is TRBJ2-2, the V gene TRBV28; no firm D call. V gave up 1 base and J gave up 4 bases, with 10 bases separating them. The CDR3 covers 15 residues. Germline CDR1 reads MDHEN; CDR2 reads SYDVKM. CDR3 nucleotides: TGTGCCAGCAGTTTATCGCGGAGCGTCACCGGGGAGCTGTTTTTT. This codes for CASSLSRSVTGELFF.

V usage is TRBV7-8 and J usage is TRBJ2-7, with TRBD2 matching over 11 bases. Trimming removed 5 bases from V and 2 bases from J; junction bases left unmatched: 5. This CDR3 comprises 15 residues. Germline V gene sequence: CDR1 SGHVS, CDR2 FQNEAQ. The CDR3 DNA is TGTGCCAGCAGCCCCAGGACTAGCGGGCCCTACGAGCAGTACTTC. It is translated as CASSPRTSGPYEQYF.

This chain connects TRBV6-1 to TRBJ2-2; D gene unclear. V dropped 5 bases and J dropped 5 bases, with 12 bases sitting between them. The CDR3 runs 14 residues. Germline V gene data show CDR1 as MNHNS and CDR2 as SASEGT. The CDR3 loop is CASSPSLNTGELFF. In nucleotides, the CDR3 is TGTGCCAGCAGTCCCTCTCTTAATACCGGGGAGCTGTTTTTT.

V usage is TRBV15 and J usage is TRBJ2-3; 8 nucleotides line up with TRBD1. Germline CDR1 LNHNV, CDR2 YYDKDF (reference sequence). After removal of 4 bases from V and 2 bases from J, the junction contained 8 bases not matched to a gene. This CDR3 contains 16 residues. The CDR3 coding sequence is TGTGCCACCAGCATAACCGGGGACAGGTACACAGATACGCAGTATTTT. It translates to CATSITGDRYTDTQYF. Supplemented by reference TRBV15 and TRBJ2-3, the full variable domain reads DAMVIQNPRYQVTQFGKPVTLSCSQTLNHNVMYWYQQKSSQAPKLLFHYYDKDFNNEADTPDNFQSRRPNTSFCFLDIRSPGLGDTAMYLCATSITGDRYTDTQYFGPGTRLTVL.

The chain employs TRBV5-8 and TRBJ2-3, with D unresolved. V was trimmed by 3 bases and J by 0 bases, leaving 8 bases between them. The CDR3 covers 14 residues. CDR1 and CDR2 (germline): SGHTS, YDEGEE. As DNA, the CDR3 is TGTGCCAGCAGCTACCAGGCTAGCACAGATACGCAGTATTTT. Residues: CASSYQASTDTQYF.

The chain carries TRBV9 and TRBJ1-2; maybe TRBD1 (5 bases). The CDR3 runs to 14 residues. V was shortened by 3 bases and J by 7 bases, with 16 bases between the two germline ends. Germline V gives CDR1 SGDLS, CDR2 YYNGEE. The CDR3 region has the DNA TGTGCCAGCAGCGCCCGCTCCTACAGGTCTGGCTACACCTTC. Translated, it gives CASSARSYRSGYTF.

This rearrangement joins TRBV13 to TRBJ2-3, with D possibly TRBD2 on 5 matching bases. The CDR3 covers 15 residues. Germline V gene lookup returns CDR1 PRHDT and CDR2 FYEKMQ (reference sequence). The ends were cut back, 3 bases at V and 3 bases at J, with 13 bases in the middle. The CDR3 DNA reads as TGTGCCAGCAGCTTCCCGGGAATTGGGACAGATACGCAGTATTTT. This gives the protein CASSFPGIGTDTQYF.

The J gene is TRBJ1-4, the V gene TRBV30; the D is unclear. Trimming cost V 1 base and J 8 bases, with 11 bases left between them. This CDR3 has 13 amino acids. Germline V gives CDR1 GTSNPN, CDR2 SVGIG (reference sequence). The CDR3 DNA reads TGTGCCTGGAGTGAGGTACTGCGGGAAAAACTGTTTTTT. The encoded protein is CAWSEVLREKLFF. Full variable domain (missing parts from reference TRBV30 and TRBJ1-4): SQTIHQWPATLVQPVGSPLSLECTVEGTSNPNLYWYRQAAGRGLQLLFYSVGIGQISSEVPQNLSASRPQDRQFILSSKKLLLSDSGFYLCAWSEVLREKLFFGSGTQLSVL.

CDR3 loop: CAFNTGGHYGYTF. CDR3 in DNA: TGTGCCTTTAACACAGGGGGACACTATGGCTACACCTTC. The chain uses TRBV30 and TRBJ1-2, with 8 bases identical to TRBD1. Trimming removed 7 bases from V and 3 bases from J; junction bases left unmatched: 7. In germline, CDR1 is GTSNPN, CDR2 SVGIG (reference sequence). The CDR3 is 13 amino acids.

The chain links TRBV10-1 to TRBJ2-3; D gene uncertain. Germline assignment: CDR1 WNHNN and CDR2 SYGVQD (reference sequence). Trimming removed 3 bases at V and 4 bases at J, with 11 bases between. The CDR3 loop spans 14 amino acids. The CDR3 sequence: CASSEASFPDTQYF. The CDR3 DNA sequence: TGCGCCAGCAGTGAAGCTAGTTTCCCAGATACGCAGTATTTT.

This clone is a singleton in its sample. This chain's CDR3 is CASSLGDRGIGNTF. The CDR3 coding sequence is TGTGCCAGCAGCTTAGGGGACAGGGGGATCGGGAACACCTTC. The chain uses TRBV7-2 and TRBJ1-2; 11 nucleotides match TRBD1. CDR1 is SGHTA, CDR2 FQGNSA, per germline. The CDR3 covers 14 residues. V lost 1 base and J lost 12; bases outside the gene matches: 7.

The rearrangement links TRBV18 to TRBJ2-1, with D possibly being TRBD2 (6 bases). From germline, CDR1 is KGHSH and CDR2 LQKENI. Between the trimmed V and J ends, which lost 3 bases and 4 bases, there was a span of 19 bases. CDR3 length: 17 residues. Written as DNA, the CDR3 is TGTGCCAGCTCACCGCAACCGGTGGTAGCGGAGTACAATGAGCAGTTCTTC. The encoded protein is CASSPQPVVAEYNEQFF.

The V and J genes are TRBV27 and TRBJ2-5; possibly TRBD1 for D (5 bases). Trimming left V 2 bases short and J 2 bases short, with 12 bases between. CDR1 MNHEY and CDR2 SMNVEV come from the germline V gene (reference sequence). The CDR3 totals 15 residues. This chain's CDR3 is CASSLQSDRQETQYF. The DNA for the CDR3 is TGTGCCAGCAGTTTACAATCCGACAGACAAGAGACCCAGTACTTC.

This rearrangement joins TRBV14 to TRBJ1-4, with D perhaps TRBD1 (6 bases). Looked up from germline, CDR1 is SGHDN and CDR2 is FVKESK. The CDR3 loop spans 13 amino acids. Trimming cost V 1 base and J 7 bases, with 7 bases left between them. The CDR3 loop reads CASSQARGEKLFF. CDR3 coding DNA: TGTGCCAGCAGCCAAGCCAGGGGTGAAAAACTGTTTTTT.

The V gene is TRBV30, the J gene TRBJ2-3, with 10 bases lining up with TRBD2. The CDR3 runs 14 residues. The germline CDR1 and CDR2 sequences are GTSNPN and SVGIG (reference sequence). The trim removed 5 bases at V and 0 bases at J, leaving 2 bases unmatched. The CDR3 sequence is CAWASGGSTDTQYF. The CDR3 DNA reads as TGTGCCTGGGCTAGCGGGGGTAGCACAGATACGCAGTATTTT.

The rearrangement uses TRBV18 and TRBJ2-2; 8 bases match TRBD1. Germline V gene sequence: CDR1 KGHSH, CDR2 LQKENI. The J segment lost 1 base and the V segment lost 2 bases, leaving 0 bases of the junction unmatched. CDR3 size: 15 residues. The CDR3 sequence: CASSPGTGNTGELFF. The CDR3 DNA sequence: TGTGCCAGCTCACCAGGGACAGGGAACACCGGGGAGCTGTTTTTT.